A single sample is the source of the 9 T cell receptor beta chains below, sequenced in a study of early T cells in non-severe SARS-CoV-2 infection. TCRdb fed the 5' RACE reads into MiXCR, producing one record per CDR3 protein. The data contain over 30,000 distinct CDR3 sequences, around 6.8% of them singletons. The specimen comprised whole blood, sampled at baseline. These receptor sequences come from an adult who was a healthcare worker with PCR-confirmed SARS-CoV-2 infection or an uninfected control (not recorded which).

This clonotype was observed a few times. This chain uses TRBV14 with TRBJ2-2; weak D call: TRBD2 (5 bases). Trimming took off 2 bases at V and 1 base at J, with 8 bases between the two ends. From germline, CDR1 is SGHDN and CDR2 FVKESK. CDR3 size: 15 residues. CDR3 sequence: CASSQTRMNTGELFF. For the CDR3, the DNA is TGTGCCAGCAGCCAAACTAGAATGAACACCGGGGAGCTGTTTTTT.

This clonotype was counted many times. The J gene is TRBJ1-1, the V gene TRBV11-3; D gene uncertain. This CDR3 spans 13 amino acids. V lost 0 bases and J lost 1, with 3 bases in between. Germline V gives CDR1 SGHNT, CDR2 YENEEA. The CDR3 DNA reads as TGTGCCAGCAGCTTAGAACAGAACACTGAAGCTTTCTTT. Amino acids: CASSLEQNTEAFF.

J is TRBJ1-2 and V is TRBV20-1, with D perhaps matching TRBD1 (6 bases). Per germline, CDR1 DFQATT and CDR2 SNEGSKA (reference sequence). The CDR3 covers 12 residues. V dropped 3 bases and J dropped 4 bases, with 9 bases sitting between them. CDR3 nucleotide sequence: TGCAGTGCTAGGGACAGTACCTATGGCTACACCTTC. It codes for CSARDSTYGYTF.

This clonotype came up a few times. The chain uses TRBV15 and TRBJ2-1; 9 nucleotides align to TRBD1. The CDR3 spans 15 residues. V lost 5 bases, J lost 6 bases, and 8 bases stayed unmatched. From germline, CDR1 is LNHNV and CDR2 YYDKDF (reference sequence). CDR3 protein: CATSPDRGSPNEQFF. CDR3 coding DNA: TGTGCCACCAGCCCCGACAGGGGGTCCCCCAATGAGCAGTTCTTC.

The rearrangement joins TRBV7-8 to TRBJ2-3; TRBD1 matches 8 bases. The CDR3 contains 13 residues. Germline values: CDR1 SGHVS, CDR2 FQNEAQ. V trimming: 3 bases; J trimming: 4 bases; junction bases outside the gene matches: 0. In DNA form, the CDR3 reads TGTGCCAGCAGCTTGGGACAGGCAGATACGCAGTATTTT. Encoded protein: CASSLGQADTQYF. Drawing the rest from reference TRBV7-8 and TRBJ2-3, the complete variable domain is GAGVSQSPRYKVAKRGQDVALRCDPISGHVSLFWYQQALGQGPEFLTYFQNEAQLDKSGLPSDRFFAERPEGSVSTLKIQRTQQEDSAVYLCASSLGQADTQYFGPGTRLTVL.

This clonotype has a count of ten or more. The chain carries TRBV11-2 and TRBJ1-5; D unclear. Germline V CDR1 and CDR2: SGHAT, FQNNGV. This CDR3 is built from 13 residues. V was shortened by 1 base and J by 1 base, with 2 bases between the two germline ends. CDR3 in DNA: TGTGCCAGCAGCTTAGTAAGCAATCAGCCCCAGCATTTT. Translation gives CASSLVSNQPQHF.

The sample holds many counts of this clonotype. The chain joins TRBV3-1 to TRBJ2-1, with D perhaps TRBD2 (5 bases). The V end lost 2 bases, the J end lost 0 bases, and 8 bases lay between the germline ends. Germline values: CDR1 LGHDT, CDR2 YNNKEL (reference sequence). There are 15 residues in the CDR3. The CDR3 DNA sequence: TGTGCCAGCAGCCAAAGGGAGCTCTCCTACAATGAGCAGTTCTTC. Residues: CASSQRELSYNEQFF.

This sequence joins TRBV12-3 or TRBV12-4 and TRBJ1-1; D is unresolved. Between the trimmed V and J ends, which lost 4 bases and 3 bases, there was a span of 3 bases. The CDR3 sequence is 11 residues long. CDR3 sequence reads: CASSSYTEAFF. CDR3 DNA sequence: TGTGCCAGCAGTTCCTACACTGAAGCTTTCTTT.

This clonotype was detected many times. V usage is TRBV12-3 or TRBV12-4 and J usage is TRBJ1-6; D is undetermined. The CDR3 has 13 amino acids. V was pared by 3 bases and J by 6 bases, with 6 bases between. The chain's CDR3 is CASSFEGNSPLHF. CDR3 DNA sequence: TGTGCCAGCAGTTTTGAGGGTAATTCACCCCTCCACTTT.